This T cell receptor (beta chain) was identified in a study of shared clonotypes between healthy human individuals. At the level of the study: Per donor, CD8 memory used one plate, CD8 naive used two, CD4 memory used three and CD4 naive used three. Study outcomes and limitations: Several donors held about 5% of naive CD4 clonotypes in common.

Clones were sequenced by immunoSEQ multiplex PCR, and TCRdb holds only the in-frame ones, with some missing. The table lists over 800,000 clones, about 92% of them singletons. The CDR3 is made up of 16 amino acids. V was pared by 0 bases and J by 2 bases, with 8 bases of the junction left unmatched. Germline V gene sequence: CDR1 GTSNPN, CDR2 SVGIG (reference sequence). CD45RO-negative, CCR7-selected cells formed the naive CD8 fraction, which excluded terminally differentiated effector memory CD45RA+ cells. The donors, healthy adults who were HIV-negative, had experienced no recent acute infections or vaccinations. Everyone who donated was a Caucasian adult who lived in Nashville, Tennessee. As to this clone: Its specificity is not known.

The J gene is TRBJ1-1, the V gene TRBV30; 8 bases agree with TRBD1. Sequencing was done on a sample of naive CD8+ T cells sorted from blood. The clonotype originates from a man aged 25-45 years in good health. DNA of the CDR3: TGTGCCTGGAGTGTACAATCAGGGGGCGGAAACACTGAAGCTTTCTTT. It specifies CAWSVQSGGGNTEAFF. The whole variable domain, filled in from reference TRBV30 and TRBJ1-1, reads SQTIHQWPATLVQPVGSPLSLECTVEGTSNPNLYWYRQAAGRGLQLLFYSVGIGQISSEVPQNLSASRPQDRQFILSSKKLLLSDSGFYLCAWSVQSGGGNTEAFFGQGTRLTVV.